A single sample gave rise to the 10 T cell receptor beta chains below, sequenced in a study of CD8 T cells in Susac syndrome. An amount of RNA that ranged from roughly 0.45 to 1 ug was reverse transcribed with random hexamers. A single record per CDR3 protein comes from TCRdb applying MiXCR to the immunoSEQ multiplex PCR reads. Of around 130,000 distinct CDR3 sequences in the sample, 85% to 95% were seen once. Source material: CD4+ T cells from PBMCs. Receptors originate from a human donor with multiple sclerosis.

The rearrangement links TRBV20-1 to TRBJ2-2, with 8 bases lining up with TRBD1. Trimming cost V 6 bases and J 9 bases; bases outside gene matches: 9. In germline, CDR1 is DFQATT, CDR2 SNEGSKA (reference sequence). The CDR3 has 13 amino acids. CDR3 in amino acids: CSAMDRAHRELFF. As DNA, the CDR3 is TGCAGTGCAATGGACAGGGCCCACCGGGAGCTGTTTTTT.

This clonotype was observed a handful of times. The chain recombines TRBV9 with TRBJ2-7; the D is unclear. The V end lost 5 bases, the J end lost 2 bases, and 17 bases lay between the germline ends. CDR1 SGDLS and CDR2 YYNGEE come from the germline V gene. The CDR3 totals 15 residues. This chain's CDR3 is CASSPDTNPPYEQYF. CDR3 sequence (DNA): TGTGCCAGCAGTCCCGACACCAACCCTCCCTACGAGCAGTACTTC.

The chain is built from TRBV20-1 and TRBJ1-1; TRBD1 matches at 8 bases. The CDR3 length is 17 residues. The V gene end was trimmed by 6 bases and the J gene end by 0 bases; junction bases not matched to a gene: 15. Germline V lookup: CDR1 DFQATT, CDR2 SNEGSKA (reference sequence). The CDR3 bases are TGCAGTGCGCCGAACCCTACAGGGGGGCGAATGAACACTGAAGCTTTCTTT. It specifies CSAPNPTGGRMNTEAFF.

V usage is TRBV28 and J usage is TRBJ2-7; D may match TRBD1 or TRBD2 (6 bases each). There are 14 residues in the CDR3. The germline gives CDR1 MDHEN, CDR2 SYDVKM. V lost 2 bases and J lost 4, with 12 bases in between. This chain's CDR3 is CASSLPGGRYEQYF. The CDR3 region has the DNA TGTGCCAGCAGTTTACCCGGGGGCAGATACGAGCAGTACTTC.

This clonotype was seen just once. The V and J genes are TRBV14 and TRBJ2-5, with a weak D call TRBD1 (5 bases). CDR1 is SGHDN and CDR2 is FVKESK in the germline V gene. Trimming shortened V by 0 bases and J by 4 bases, and 12 bases separated the two germline ends. This CDR3 contains 15 residues. The CDR3 sequence is CASSQEGLPTETQYF. For the CDR3, the DNA is TGTGCCAGCAGCCAAGAGGGGCTACCTACAGAGACCCAGTACTTC. The variable domain in full, with the rest retrieved from reference TRBV14 and TRBJ2-5, is EAGVTQFPSHSVIEKGQTVTLRCDPISGHDNLYWYRRVMGKEIKFLLHFVKESKQDESGMPNNRFLAERTGGTYSTLKVQPAELEDSGVYFCASSQEGLPTETQYFGPGTRLLVL.

The chain has TRBV18 and TRBJ1-1; TRBD1 matches 8 bases. From germline, CDR1 is KGHSH and CDR2 LQKENI. The V segment lost 3 bases and the J segment 1 base; nucleotides outside the gene matches: 7. The CDR3 consists of 16 residues. The CDR3 DNA follows: TGTGCCAGCTCACCTGTCCCCGGACAGGGGAACACTGAAGCTTTCTTT. Translating it yields CASSPVPGQGNTEAFF.

This chain connects TRBV6-2 or TRBV6-3 to TRBJ2-3; 9 nucleotides line up with TRBD2. CDR1 is MNHEY, CDR2 SVGEGT, per germline. V was pared by 4 bases and J by 2 bases, with 13 bases of the junction left unmatched. This CDR3 comprises 18 residues. CDR3 in DNA: TGTGCCAGCAGTTCACCGACTAGCGGACTCCTCATCACAGATACGCAGTATTTT. It codes for CASSSPTSGLLITDTQYF.

The chain recombines TRBV27 with TRBJ2-3; the match to TRBD2 covers 9 bases. Germline V gene lookup returns CDR1 MNHEY and CDR2 SMNVEV (reference sequence). V shed 6 bases and J 0 bases; nucleotides not matched to a gene: 10. The CDR3 totals 17 residues. CDR3 loop: CASSRRGSGRSTDTQYF. CDR3 DNA: TGTGCCAGCAGCCGTAGAGGTAGCGGGAGAAGCACAGATACGCAGTATTTT.

The genes are TRBV6-6 and TRBJ1-6; no reliable D call. V dropped 2 bases and J dropped 6 bases, with 8 bases sitting between them. CDR3 length equals 14 residues. Germline CDR1 is MNHNY and CDR2 is SVGAGI (reference sequence). CDR3 nucleotide sequence: TGTGCCAGCAGTTACAGGGATAGTAATTCACCCCTCCACTTT. It codes for CASSYRDSNSPLHF.

The chain is built from TRBV6-1 and TRBJ2-3, with D possibly being TRBD2 (5 bases). Germline-derived CDR1 and CDR2 are MNHNS and SASEGT. This CDR3 has 15 residues. Trimming stripped 5 bases from V and 2 bases from J, with 14 bases between. The CDR3 DNA sequence: TGTGCCAGCAGTCGCTCAGGACTTGTCACAGATACGCAGTATTTT. It codes for CASSRSGLVTDTQYF.